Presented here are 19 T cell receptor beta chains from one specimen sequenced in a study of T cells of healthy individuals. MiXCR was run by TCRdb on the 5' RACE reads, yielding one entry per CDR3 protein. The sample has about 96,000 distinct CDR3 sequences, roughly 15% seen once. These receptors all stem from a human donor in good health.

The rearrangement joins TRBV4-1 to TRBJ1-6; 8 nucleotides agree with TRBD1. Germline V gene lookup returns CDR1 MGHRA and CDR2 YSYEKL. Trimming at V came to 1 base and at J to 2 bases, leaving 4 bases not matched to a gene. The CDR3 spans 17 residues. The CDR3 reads CASSQVGQDTYNSPLHF. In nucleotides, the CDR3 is TGCGCCAGCAGCCAAGTGGGACAGGACACCTATAATTCACCCCTCCACTTT.

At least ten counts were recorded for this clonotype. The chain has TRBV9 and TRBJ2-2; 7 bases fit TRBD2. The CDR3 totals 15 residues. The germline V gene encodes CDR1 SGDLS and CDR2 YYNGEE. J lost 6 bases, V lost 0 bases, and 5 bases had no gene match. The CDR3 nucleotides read TGTGCCAGCAGCGTAGCGCTTGGGGGGGCCGGGGAGCTGTTTTTT. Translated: CASSVALGGAGELFF.

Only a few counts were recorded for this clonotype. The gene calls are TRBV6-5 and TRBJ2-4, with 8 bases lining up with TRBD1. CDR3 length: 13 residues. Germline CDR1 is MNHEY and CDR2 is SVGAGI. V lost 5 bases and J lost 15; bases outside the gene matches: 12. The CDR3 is CASSPLTGGYPYF. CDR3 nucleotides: TGTGCCAGCAGTCCGCTCACAGGGGGTTACCCGTACTTC.

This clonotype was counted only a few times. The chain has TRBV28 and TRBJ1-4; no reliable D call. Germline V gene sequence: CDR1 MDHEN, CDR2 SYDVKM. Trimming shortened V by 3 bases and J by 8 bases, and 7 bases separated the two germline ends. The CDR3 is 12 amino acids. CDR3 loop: CASSFLGEKLFF. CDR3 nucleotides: TGTGCCAGCAGTTTCTTAGGGGAAAAACTGTTTTTT. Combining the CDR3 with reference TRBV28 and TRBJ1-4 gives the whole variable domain DVKVTQSSRYLVKRTGEKVFLECVQDMDHENMFWYRQDPGLGLRLIYFSYDVKMKEKGDIPEGYSVSREKKERFSLILESASTNQTSMYLCASSFLGEKLFFGSGTQLSVL.

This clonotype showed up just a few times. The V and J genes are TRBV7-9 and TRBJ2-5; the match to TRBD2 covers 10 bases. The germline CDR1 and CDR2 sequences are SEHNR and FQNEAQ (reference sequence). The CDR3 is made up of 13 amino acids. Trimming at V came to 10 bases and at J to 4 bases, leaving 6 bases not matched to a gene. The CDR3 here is CATKGLALETQYF. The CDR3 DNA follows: TGTGCCACCAAGGGACTAGCGCTAGAGACCCAGTACTTC.

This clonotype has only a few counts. CDR3 sequence (DNA): TGTGCCATCAGATCCGACAGGGCTGAGTACTACGAGCAGTACTTC. This gives the protein CAIRSDRAEYYEQYF. V is TRBV10-3 and J is TRBJ2-7; 7 nucleotides agree with TRBD1. Trimming at V came to 6 bases and at J to 3 bases, leaving 11 bases not matched to a gene. CDR3 length: 15 amino acids. The germline gives CDR1 ENHRY, CDR2 SYGVKD.

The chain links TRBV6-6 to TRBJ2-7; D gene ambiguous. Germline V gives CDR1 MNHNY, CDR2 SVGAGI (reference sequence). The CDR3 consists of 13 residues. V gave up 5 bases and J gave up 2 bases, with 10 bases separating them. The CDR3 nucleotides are TGTGCCAGCAGTCCCACCAGAGCCTACGAGCAGTACTTC. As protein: CASSPTRAYEQYF.

DNA of the CDR3: TGTGCCAGCAGGACAGGGGGCGGCAATCAGCCCCAGCATTTT. Translated: CASRTGGGNQPQHF. The genes are TRBV27 and TRBJ1-5, with TRBD1 identical over 10 bases. The CDR3 consists of 14 residues. Germline values: CDR1 MNHEY, CDR2 SMNVEV (reference sequence). Germline trimming cut 6 bases from V and 2 bases from J; bases unmatched to any gene: 1.

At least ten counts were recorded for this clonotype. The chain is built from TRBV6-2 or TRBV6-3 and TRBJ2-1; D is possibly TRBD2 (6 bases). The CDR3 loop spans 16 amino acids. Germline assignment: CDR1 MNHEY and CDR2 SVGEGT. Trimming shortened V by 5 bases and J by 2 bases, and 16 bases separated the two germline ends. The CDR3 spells CASSPSAGRTYNEQFF. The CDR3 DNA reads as TGTGCCAGCAGTCCCTCAGCAGGGAGGACCTACAATGAGCAGTTCTTC.

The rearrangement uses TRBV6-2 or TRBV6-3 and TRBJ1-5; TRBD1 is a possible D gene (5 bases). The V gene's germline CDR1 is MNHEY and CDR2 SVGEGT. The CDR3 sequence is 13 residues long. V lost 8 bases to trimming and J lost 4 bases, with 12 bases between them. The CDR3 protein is CASGRAGNQPQHF. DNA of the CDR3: TGTGCCAGCGGCCGGGCAGGGAATCAGCCCCAGCATTTT.

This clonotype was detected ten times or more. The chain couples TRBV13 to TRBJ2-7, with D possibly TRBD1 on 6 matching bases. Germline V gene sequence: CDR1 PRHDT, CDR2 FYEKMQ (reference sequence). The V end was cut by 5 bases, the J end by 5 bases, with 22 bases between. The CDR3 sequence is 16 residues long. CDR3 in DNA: TGTGCCAGCAGCCCCCGAGGGCAGGGGCGTTTTAACGAGCAGTACTTC. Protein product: CASSPRGQGRFNEQYF.

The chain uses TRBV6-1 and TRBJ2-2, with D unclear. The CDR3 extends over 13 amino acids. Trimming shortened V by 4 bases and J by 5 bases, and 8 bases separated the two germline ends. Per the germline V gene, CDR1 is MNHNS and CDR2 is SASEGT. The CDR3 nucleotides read TGTGCCAGCAGTGCGTTAGAGACCGGGGAGCTGTTTTTT. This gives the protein CASSALETGELFF.

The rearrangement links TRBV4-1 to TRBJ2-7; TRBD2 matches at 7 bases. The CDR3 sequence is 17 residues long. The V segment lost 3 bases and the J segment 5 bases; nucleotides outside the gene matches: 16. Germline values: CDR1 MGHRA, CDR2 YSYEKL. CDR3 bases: TGCGCCAGCAGCCACGCGTCCCCGGGACTAAGAATAGACGAGCAGTACTTC. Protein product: CASSHASPGLRIDEQYF.

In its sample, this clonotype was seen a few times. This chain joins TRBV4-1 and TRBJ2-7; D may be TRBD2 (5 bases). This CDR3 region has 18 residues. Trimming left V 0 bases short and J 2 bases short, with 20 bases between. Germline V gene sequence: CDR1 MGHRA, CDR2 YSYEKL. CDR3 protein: CASSQDSSSVASAYEQYF. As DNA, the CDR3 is TGCGCCAGCAGCCAAGATTCAAGTTCGGTAGCGTCTGCCTACGAGCAGTACTTC.

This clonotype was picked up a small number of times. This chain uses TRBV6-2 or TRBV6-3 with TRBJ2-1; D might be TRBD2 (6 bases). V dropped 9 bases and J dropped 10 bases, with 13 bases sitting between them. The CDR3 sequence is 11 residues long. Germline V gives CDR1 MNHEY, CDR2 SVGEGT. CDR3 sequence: CASSKGREQFF. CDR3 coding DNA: TGTGCCAGTTCCAAGGGGAGGGAGCAGTTCTTC.

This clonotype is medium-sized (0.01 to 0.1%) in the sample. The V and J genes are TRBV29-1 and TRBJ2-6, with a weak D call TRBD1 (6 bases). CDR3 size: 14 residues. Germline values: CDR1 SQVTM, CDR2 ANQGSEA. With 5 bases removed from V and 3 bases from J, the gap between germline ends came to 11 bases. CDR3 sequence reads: CSVNSGVGANVLTF. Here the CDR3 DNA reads TGCAGCGTTAACTCAGGGGTTGGGGCCAACGTCCTGACTTTC.

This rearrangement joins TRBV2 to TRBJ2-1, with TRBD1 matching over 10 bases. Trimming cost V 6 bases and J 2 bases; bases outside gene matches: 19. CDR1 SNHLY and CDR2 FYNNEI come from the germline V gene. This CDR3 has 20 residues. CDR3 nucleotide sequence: TGTGCCAGCAGGAGAGGACAGGGGGGCGTCGGGGGTCCGACCTACAATGAGCAGTTCTTC. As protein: CASRRGQGGVGGPTYNEQFF.

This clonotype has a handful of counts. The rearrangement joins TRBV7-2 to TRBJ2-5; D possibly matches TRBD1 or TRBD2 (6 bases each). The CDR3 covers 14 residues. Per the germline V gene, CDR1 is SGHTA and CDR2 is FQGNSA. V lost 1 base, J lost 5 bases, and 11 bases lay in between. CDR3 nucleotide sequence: TGTGCCAGCAGCTTAGGGGGGGCGGGTGAGACCCAGTACTTC. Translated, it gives CASSLGGAGETQYF.

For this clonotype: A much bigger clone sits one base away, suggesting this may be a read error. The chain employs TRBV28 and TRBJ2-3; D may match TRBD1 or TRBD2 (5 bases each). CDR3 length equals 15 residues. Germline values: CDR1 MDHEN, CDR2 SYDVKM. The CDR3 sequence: CASSPSPGTTDMQYF. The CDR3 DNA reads TGTGCCAGCAGTCCTTCGCCGGGGACCACAGATATGCAGTATTTT.